The sequence of this T cell receptor beta chain was determined in a study of vaccination and CD4 T cells after COVID-19. Study context: Participants were administered two doses of either the BNT162b2 or the mRNA-1273 vaccine. Study conclusions and caveats: Convalescent patients had a median around 90% of post-vaccine SARS-CoV-2-reactive clones that were detected only after vaccination, not before it.

Regarding treatment: roughly ten-day PBMC culture with coronavirus spike peptide pools or control peptides (ViraFEST assay). Comments on this clonotype: As yet, its antigen is unknown.

Germline CDR1 SGHTA, CDR2 FQGNSA. The CDR3 totals 18 residues. V shed 2 bases, J shed 0 bases, and the junction held 10 bases outside the gene matches. Cultured CD4+ T cell DNA was sequenced using the Oncomine TCR Beta short-read assay. From cultured CD4+ T cells, genomic DNA was extracted. Via MiXCR, TCRdb re-called the PCR reads, giving one row per CDR3 protein. Of roughly 11,000 distinct CDR3 sequences in the sample, about 50% were seen once. Sequenced sample: CD4+ T cells from blood, cultured in vitro. The sequence was collected from a human donor who had recovered from COVID-19. This chain uses TRBV7-2 with TRBJ1-5, with 7 bases that match TRBD1. The CDR3 region has the DNA TGTGCCAGCAGCTTACTGGGGGCGGGACAGCTTAGCAATCAGCCCCAGCATTTT. Protein: CASSLLGAGQLSNQPQHF.